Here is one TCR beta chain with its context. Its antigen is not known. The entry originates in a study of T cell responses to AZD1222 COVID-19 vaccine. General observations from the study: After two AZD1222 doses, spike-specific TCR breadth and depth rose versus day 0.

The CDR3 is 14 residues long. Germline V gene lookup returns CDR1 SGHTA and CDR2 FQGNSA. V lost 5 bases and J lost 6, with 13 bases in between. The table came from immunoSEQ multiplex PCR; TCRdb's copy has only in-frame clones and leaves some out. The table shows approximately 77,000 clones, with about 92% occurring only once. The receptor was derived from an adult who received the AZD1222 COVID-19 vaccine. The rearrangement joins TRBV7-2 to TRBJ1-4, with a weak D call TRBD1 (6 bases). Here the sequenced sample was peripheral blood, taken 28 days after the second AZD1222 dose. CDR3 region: CASSHQGRDEKLFF. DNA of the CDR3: TGTGCCAGCAGCCATCAGGGGCGGGATGAAAAACTGTTTTTT.